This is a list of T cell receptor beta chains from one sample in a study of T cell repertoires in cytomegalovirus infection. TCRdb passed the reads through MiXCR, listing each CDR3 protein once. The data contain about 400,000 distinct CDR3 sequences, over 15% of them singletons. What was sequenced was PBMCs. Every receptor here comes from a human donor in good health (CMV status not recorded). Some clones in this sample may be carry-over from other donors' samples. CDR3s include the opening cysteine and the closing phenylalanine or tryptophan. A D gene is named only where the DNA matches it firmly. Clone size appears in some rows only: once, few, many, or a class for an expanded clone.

TGTGCCCCGCGGGGACGTACAAATGAGCAGTTCTTC	CAPRGRTNEQFF	TRBJ2-1	TRBV7-2	NA	few
TGTGCCAGCTCCTACGGGGACGAGCAGTACTTC	CASSYGDEQYF	TRBJ2-7	TRBV2	NA	many
TGTGCCATCAGTCTCGACGCCTCCTACGAGCAGTACTTC	CAISLDASYEQYF	TRBJ2-7	TRBV10-3	NA	NA
TGTGCCAGCAGCTACAGGGGAAACACCATATATTTT	CASSYRGNTIYF	TRBJ1-3	TRBV7-2	NA	many
TGTGCCAGCAGTTTGAGGAGACAGCAGTACTTC	CASSLRRQQYF	TRBJ2-7	TRBV28	NA	few
TGTGCCAGCTCATCAGGACAGGGGGCGATCGGCGGGGAGCTGTTTTTT	CASSSGQGAIGGELFF	TRBJ2-2	TRBV18	TRBD1	NA
TGTGCCAGCAGTTTAAGACAGGGGGGAAGTGAAAAACTGTTTTTT	CASSLRQGGSEKLFF	TRBJ1-4	TRBV27	TRBD1	NA
TGTGCCAGCAGTTTTTGGGAAGGCGCTAGCGGGAGTCGTAATGAGCAGTTCTTC	CASSFWEGASGSRNEQFF	TRBJ2-1	TRBV28	TRBD2	NA
TGTGCCAGCAGTTTCGGGACAGGGGGCGCAGAGACCCAGTACTTC	CASSFGTGGAETQYF	TRBJ2-5	TRBV12-3/TRBV12-4	TRBD1	once
TGTGCCAGCTCACCAGCGGGGGAACTCTATGGCTACACCTTC	CASSPAGELYGYTF	TRBJ1-2	TRBV18	NA	few
TGTGCCAGCAGCCCCCTAGAGAGGGGAGAAAATTCACCCCTCCACTTT	CASSPLERGENSPLHF	TRBJ1-6	TRBV5-5	NA	NA
TGTGCCAGCAGTTACTCTGCGTATAGCAATCAGCCCCAGCATTTT	CASSYSAYSNQPQHF	TRBJ1-5	TRBV6-2/TRBV6-3	NA	few
TGCGCCAGCAGCCAAGTCTCTCCTCCGAACACTGAAGCTTTCTTT	CASSQVSPPNTEAFF	TRBJ1-1	TRBV4-1	NA	few
TGTGCCAGCATGGTGGGCGCTGGGAACTATGGCTACACCTTC	CASMVGAGNYGYTF	TRBJ1-2	TRBV2	NA	few
TGTGCCAGCAGCGACGGCTACGAGCAGTACTTC	CASSDGYEQYF	TRBJ2-7	TRBV7-9	NA	many
TGTGCCAGCAGCCAATTCTCAGCTAATGAAAAACTGTTTTTT	CASSQFSANEKLFF	TRBJ1-4	TRBV4-2	NA	NA
TGTGCCAGCAGCCCGGACCCTCGGCAGATTAATGAAAAACTGTTTTTT	CASSPDPRQINEKLFF	TRBJ1-4	TRBV5-4	NA	many
TGTGCCAGCAGCTTGGCCATAGGACAGCGCACAGATACGCAGTATTTT	CASSLAIGQRTDTQYF	TRBJ2-3	TRBV5-4	NA	NA
TGTGCCACCCAGGCAACCGTCACTGCAACTAATGAAAAACTGTTTTTT	CATQATVTATNEKLFF	TRBJ1-4	TRBV15	NA	few
TGTGCCAGCAGCCCCGTCGCTCGTAACTATGGCTACACCTTC	CASSPVARNYGYTF	TRBJ1-2	TRBV12-3/TRBV12-4	NA	NA
TGTGCCAGCAGTTTACAGGGCGGTATCTATGGCTACACCTTC	CASSLQGGIYGYTF	TRBJ1-2	TRBV12-3/TRBV12-4	NA	NA
TGTGCCAGCAGCTTGGCCGGGGCCTCTGGGGCCAACGTCCTGACTTTC	CASSLAGASGANVLTF	TRBJ2-6	TRBV5-5	NA	NA
TGTGCCAGCAGCCAAGCTGGGTATGGCTACACCTTC	CASSQAGYGYTF	TRBJ1-2	TRBV3-1	NA	NA
TGTGCCAGCAGTTTAGACAGGAGTGGCTACACCTTC	CASSLDRSGYTF	TRBJ1-2	TRBV12-3/TRBV12-4	NA	many